This TCR beta chain was recorded in a study of tumor-infiltrating lymphocytes in primary liver carcinoma. Priming with a constant-region primer yielded TCR beta cDNA from 450 to 600 ng total RNA. Nested multiplex PCR, run for three rounds with slightly modified ARM-PCR, yielded TCR beta libraries. A C-beta reverse primer was combined with TRBV1-TRBV30 forward primers in the first two PCR rounds, and each round had around 11 cycles. MiXCR was run by TCRdb on the multiplex PCR reads, yielding one entry per CDR3 protein. Here the sample spans 95,000 to 150,000 distinct CDR3 sequences, 55% to 65% being singletons. Taking 20-30 mg of unsorted bulk tissue, the authors co-extracted RNA and DNA. This clonotype occurred many times. This CDR3 has 15 amino acids. Trimming took off 2 bases at V and 4 bases at J, with 14 bases between the two ends.

Sequenced input: liver tumor tissue from sampling region 1. Stated subset: tumor region T1, superior pole. V gene TRBV12-3 or TRBV12-4 combines with J gene TRBJ1-1; D possibly corresponds to TRBD1 (5 bases). This TCR was sampled from a woman aged 55-69 years with primary liver carcinoma and hepatitis B virus infection. The CDR3 region has the DNA TGTGCCAGCAGTTTACAGGGACCCGCAGGCACTGAAGCTTTCTTT. This gives the protein CASSLQGPAGTEAFF.